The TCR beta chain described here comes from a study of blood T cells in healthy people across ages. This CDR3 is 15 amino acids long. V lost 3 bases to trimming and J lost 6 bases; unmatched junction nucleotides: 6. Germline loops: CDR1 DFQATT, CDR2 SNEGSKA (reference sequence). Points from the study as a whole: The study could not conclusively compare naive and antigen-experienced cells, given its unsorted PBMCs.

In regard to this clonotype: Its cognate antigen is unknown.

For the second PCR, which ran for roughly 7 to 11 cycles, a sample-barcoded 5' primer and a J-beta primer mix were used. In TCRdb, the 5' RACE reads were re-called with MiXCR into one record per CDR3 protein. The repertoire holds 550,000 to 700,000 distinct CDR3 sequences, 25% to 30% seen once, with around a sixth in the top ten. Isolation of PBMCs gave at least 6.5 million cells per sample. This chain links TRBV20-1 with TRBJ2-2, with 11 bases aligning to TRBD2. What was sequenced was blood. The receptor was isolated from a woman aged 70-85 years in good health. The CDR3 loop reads CSASSSLAGAGELFF. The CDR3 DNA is TGCAGTGCTAGCAGCTCACTAGCGGGAGCCGGGGAGCTGTTTTTT.